This TCR beta chain was retrieved from a study of blood T cells in healthy people across ages. Primed by a sample-barcoded 5' primer and a J-beta primer mix, a second PCR proceeded for roughly 6 to 12 cycles. Every molecule of cDNA carried a tag from a template-switch adaptor with 12 random nucleotides. TCRdb reprocessed the 5' RACE reads via MiXCR and lists one record per CDR3 protein. The sample gives around 970,000 distinct CDR3 sequences, roughly 51% of which show up once; 20% to 25% is in the top ten. This clonotype appeared a few times. Trimming cost V 3 bases and J 11 bases; bases outside gene matches: 17. Germline CDR1 is KGHSH and CDR2 is LQKENI. The CDR3 extends over 16 amino acids.

The V call is TRBV18, the J call TRBJ2-5; TRBD1 aligns across 8 bases. The sequencing input was blood. The receptor was derived from a woman aged 55-70 years in good health. CDR3 bases: TGTGCCAGCTCACCTATCGGGGACAGGTCGGGCAGGGAGCAGTACTTC. Protein sequence: CASSPIGDRSGREQYF.